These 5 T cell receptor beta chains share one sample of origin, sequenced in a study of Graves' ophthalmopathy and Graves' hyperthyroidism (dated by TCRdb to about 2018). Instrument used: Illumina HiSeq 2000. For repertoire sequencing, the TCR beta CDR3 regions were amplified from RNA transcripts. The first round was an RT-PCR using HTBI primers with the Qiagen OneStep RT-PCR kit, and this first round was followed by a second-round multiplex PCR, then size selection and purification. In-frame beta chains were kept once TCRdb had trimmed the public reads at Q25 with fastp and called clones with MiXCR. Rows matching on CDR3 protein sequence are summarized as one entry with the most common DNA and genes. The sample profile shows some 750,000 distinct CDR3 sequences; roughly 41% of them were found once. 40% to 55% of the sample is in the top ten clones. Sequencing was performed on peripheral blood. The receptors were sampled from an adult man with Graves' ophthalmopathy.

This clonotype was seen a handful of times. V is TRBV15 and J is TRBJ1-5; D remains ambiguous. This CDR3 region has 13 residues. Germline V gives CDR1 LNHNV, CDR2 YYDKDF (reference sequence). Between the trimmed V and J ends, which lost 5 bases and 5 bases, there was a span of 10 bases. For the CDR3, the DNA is TGTGCCACCAGCCGCGTCGGGTATCAGCCCCAGCATTTT. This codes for CATSRVGYQPQHF.

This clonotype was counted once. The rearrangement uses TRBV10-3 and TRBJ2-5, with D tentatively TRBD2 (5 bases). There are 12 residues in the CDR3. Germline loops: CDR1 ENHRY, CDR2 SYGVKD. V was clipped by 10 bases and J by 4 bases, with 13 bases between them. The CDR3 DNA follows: TGTGCCACCGTCGAGGGTAGAGAGACCCAGTACTTC. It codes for CATVEGRETQYF.

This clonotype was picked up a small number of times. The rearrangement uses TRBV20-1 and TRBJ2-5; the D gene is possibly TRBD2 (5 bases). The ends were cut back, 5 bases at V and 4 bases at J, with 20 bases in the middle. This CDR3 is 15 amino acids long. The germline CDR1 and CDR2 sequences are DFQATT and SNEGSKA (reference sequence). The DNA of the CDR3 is TGCAGTGCTCTAATACCGGGATCCCGGCGAGAGACCCAGTACTTC. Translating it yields CSALIPGSRRETQYF.

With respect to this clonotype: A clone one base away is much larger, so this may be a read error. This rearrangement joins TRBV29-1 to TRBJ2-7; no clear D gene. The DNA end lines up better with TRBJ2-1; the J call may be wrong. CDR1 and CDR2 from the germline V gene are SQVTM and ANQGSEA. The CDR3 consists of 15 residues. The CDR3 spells CSVEGSGSPSGEQFF. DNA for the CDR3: TGCAGCGTTGAGGGATCTGGGTCCCCATCTGGCGAGCAGTTCTTC.

CDR3 protein: CASSLTGVANTIYF. CDR3 in DNA: TGCGCCAGCAGCTTGACCGGGGTCGCGAACACCATATATTTT. V and J are TRBV5-1 and TRBJ1-3; the D is unclear. Between the trimmed V and J ends, which lost 1 base and 7 bases, there was a span of 12 bases. The CDR3 spans 14 residues. CDR1 and CDR2 (germline): SGHRS, YFSETQ.